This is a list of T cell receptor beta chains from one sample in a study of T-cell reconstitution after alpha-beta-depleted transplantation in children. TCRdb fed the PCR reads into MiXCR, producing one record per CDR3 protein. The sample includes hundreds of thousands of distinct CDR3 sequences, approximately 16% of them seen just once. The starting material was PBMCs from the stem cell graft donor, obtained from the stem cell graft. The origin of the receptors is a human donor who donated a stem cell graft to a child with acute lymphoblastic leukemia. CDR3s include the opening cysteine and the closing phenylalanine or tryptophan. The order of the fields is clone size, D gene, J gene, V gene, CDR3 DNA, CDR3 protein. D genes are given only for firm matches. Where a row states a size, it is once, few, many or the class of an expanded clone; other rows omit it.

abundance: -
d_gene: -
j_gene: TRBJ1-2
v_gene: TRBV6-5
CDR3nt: TGTGCCAGCAGTTACGACACAACGGTGTGTGGCTACACCTTC
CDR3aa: CASSYDTTVCGYTF

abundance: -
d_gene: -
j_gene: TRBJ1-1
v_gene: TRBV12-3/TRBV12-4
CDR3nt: TGTGCCAGCAGTTTCCACGGGACGAACACTGAAGCTTTCTTT
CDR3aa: CASSFHGTNTEAFF

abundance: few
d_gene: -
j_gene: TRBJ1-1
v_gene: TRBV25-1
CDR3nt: TGTGCCAGCAGTGAATGGGGCTCTCGCAATGAAGCTTTCTTT
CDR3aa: CASSEWGSRNEAFF

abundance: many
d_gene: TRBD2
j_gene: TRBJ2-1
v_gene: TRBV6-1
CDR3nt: TGTGCCAGCAACCGAGCGGGAGCAAACAATGAGCAGTTCTTC
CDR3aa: CASNRAGANNEQFF

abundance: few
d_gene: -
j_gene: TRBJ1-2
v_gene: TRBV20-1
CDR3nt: TGCAGTGCTAGCTTAACAGCTACGTATGGCTACACCTTC
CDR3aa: CSASLTATYGYTF

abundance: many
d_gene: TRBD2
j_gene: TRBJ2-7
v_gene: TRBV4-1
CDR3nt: TGTGCCAGCAGTCCAGGACTAGCGGGAGGTTACGAGCAGTACTTC
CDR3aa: CASSPGLAGGYEQYF

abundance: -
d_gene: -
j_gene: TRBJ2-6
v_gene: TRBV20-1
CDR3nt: TGCTGTGCTAGAGGGGAAGGAAGGATCCTCTCTGGGGCCAACGGCCTGACTTTC
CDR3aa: CCARGEGRILSGANGLTF

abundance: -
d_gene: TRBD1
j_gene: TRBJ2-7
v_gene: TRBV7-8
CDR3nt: TGTGCCAGCAGTCCCGGACAGGGCCAACCGACCTACGAGCAGTACTTC
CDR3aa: CASSPGQGQPTYEQYF

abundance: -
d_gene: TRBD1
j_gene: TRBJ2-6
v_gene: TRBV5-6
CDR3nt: TGTGCCAGCAGCCCGGACAGGGACGGGTATGGGGCCAACGTCCTGACTTTC
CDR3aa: CASSPDRDGYGANVLTF

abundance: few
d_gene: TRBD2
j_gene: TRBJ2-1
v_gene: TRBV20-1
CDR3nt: TGCAGTGCTAGGGATAGCGGGGACCTCTACAATGAGCAGTTCTTC
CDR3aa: CSARDSGDLYNEQFF

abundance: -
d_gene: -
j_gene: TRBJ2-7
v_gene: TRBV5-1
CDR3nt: TGCGCCAGCAGCTTCCGCGGGCATAGTGGCGAGCAGTACTTC
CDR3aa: CASSFRGHSGEQYF

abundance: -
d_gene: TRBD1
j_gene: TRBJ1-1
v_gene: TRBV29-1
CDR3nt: TGCAGCGTTGAAATGAGGGGGCGGAACACTGAAGCTTTCTTT
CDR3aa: CSVEMRGRNTEAFF

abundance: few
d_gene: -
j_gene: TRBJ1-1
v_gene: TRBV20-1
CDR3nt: TGCAGTGCGTCAGGGCCTAAACGGACTGAAGCTTTCTTT
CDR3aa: CSASGPKRTEAFF

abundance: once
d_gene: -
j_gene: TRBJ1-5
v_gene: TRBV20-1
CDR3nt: TGCAGTGCTAGAGATTCCAAAAGGCTACAGCATTTT
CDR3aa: CSARDSKRLQHF

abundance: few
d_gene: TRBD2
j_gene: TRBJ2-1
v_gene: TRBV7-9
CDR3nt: TGTGCCAGCAGCCATAGCGGGAGGGAAGGGCACAATGAGCAGTTCTTC
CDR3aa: CASSHSGREGHNEQFF

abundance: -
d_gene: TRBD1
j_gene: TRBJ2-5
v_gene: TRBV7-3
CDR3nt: TGTGCCAGCAGCTTGGGTCCGGGACAGGGGAAGAGAGAAGAGACCCAGTACTTC
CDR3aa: CASSLGPGQGKREETQYF

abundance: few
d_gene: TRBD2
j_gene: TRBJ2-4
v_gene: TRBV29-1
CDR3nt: TGCAGCGTGGCAACCGGGACTAGCGGGAGAAACATTCAGTACTTC
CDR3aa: CSVATGTSGRNIQYF

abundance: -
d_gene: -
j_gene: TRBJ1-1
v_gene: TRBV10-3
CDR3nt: TGTGCCATCAGTGAGCGGAGGGGCCAAGCGAACACTGAAGCTTTCTTT
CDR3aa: CAISERRGQANTEAFF

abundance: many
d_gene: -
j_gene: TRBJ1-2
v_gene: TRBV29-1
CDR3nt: TGCAGCGTTGCTAATAGGGCCTATGGCTACACCTTC
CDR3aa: CSVANRAYGYTF

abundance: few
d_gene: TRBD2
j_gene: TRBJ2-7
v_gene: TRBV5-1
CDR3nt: TGCGCCAGCAGCTTCGGGACTAGCGGAACCTACGAGCAGTACTTC
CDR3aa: CASSFGTSGTYEQYF

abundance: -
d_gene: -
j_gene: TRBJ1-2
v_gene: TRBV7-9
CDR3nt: TGTGCCAGCAGCGTTGGGTTAAGGGCAAGCTACACCTTC
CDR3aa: CASSVGLRASYTF

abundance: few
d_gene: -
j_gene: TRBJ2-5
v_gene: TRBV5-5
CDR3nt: TGTGCCAGCAGCTTGAGACACTTAGGGAGCCAAGAGACCCAGTACTTC
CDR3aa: CASSLRHLGSQETQYF

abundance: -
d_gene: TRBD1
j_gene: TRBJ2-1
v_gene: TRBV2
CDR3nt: TGTGCCAGCAGTGCCTACGCAGGGGGTAAGATGAATGAGCAGTTCTTC
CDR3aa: CASSAYAGGKMNEQFF

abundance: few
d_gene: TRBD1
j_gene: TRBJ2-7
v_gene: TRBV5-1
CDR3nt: TGCGCCAGCAGCAGCTCGACAGGGAACATACCCTACGAGCAGTACTTC
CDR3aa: CASSSSTGNIPYEQYF

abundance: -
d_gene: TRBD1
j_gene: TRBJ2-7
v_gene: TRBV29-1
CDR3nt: TGCAGCGCACAGGGGGGTGTCTATTACGAGCAGTACTTC
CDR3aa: CSAQGGVYYEQYF

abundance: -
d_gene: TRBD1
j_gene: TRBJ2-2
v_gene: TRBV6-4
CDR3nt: TGTGCCAGCAGTCCTTCGACAGGGGGCTCGGGCACCGGGGAGCTGTTTTTT
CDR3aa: CASSPSTGGSGTGELFF

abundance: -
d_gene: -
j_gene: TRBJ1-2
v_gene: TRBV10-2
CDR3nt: TGCGCCGGCAGTGAGTTGGGGGCAGGGGATGGCTACACCTTC
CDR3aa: CAGSELGAGDGYTF

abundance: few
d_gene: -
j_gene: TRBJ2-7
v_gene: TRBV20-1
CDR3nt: TGCAGTGCTAGATCAGGGGTAACACCTTACGAGCAGTACTTC
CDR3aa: CSARSGVTPYEQYF

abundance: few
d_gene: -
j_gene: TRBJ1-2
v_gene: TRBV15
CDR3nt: TGTGCCACCAGCAGGGACGGAATGACTTATGGCTACACCTTC
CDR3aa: CATSRDGMTYGYTF

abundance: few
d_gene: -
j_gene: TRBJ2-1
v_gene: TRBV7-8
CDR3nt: TGTGCCAGCAGCTTATACCGGGATCGATACAATGAGCAGTTCTTC
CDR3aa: CASSLYRDRYNEQFF

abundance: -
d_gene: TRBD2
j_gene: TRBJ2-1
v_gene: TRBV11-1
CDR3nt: TGTGCCAGCAGTGTGGGAGGGAGGAATGAGCAGTTCTTC
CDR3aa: CASSVGGRNEQFF

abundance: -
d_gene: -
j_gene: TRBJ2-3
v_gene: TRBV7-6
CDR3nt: TGTGCCAGCAGCCTCACGAGTCCGGATGATACGCAGTATTTT
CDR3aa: CASSLTSPDDTQYF

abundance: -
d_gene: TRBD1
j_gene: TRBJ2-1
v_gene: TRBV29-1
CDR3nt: TGCAGCGTTACGACAGGGGCAAATGAGCAGTTCTTC
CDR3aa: CSVTTGANEQFF

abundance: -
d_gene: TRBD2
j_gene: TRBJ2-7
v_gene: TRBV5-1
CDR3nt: TGCGCCAGCAGCCGAGGGGCGACTAGCGCGCAGTACGAGCAGTACTTC
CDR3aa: CASSRGATSAQYEQYF

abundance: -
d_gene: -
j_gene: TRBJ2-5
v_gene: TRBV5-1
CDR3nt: TGCGCCAGCAGCAACGGAGGGTACCAAGAGACCCAGTACTTC
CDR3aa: CASSNGGYQETQYF

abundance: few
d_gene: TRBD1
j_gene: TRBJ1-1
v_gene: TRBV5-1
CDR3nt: TGCGCCAGCACCCCAGACAGGGGCCCTTGGAGTGAAGCTTTCTTT
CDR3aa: CASTPDRGPWSEAFF

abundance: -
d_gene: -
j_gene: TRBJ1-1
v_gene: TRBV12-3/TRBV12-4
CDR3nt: TGTGCCAGCAGTTTAGCAGGCCGACCTCTGGAAGCTTTCTTT
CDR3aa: CASSLAGRPLEAFF

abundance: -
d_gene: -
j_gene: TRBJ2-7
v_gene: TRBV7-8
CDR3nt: TGTGCCAGCAGCTTAGGGGCAGGGGAGTCCTTCTACTACGAGCAGTACTTC
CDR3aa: CASSLGAGESFYYEQYF

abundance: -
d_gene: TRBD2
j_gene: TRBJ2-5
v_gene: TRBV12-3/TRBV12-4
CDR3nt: TGTGCCAGCCAAAACCAAATAGCGGGAGAGGTCCAAGAGACCCAGTACTTC
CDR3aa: CASQNQIAGEVQETQYF

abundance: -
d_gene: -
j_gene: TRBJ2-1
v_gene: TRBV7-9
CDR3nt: TGTGCCAGCCGGGGGATGCTGGGGACTGACTACAATGAGCAGTTCTTC
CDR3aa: CASRGMLGTDYNEQFF

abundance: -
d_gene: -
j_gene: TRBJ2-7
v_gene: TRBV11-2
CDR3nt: TGTGCCAGCAGCTTAGGGGAACGCGGCTCCTACGAGCAGTACTTC
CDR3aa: CASSLGERGSYEQYF

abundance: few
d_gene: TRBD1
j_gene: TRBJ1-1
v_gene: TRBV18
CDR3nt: TGTGCCAGCTCACCGGGGATGGACAGGGGGCGGGTGTTGAACACTGAAGCTTTCTTT
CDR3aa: CASSPGMDRGRVLNTEAFF

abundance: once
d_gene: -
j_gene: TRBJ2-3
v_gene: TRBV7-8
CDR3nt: TGTGCCAGCAGCTCCCGGACAGACACAGATACGCACTATTTT
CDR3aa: CASSSRTDTDTHYF

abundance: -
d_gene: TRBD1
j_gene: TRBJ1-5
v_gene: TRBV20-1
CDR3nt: TGCAGTGCTAGTGTGGACAGGAGACAGCCCCAGCATTTT
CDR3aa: CSASVDRRQPQHF

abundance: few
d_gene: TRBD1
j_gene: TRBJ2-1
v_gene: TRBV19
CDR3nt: TGTGCCAGTAGCCTAACCGGGACAGGGGATAGAAGGCAGTTCTTC
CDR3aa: CASSLTGTGDRRQFF

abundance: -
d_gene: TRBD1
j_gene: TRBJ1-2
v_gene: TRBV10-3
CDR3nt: TGTGCCATCAGTGACCCCGTTCAGGGGGCCAGTTCCTCCTATGGCTACACCTTC
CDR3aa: CAISDPVQGASSSYGYTF

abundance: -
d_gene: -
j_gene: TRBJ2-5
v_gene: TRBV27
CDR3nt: TGTGCCAGCAGTTCACCCCTTCGGGAACAAGAGACCCAGTACTTC
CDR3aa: CASSSPLREQETQYF

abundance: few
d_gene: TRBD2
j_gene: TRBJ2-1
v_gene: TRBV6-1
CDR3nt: TGTGCCAGCAGCGACACTAGCGGGAGGGTCGTTGAGCAGTTCTTC
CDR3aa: CASSDTSGRVVEQFF

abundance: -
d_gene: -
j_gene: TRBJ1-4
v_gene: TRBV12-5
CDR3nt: TGTGCTAGTGGTTTGGCACGACAGGCGGGCACGAGAGAGGATGAAAAACTGTTTTTT
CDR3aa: CASGLARQAGTREDEKLFF

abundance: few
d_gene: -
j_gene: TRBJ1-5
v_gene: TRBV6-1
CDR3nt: TGTGCCAGCAGCCCTCATGAGGCTCTTAGCAATCAGCCCCAGCATTTT
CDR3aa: CASSPHEALSNQPQHF

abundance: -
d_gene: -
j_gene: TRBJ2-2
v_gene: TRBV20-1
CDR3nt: TGCAGTGCTAGATTGGCGGGATTGAACACCGGGGAGCTGTTTTTT
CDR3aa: CSARLAGLNTGELFF